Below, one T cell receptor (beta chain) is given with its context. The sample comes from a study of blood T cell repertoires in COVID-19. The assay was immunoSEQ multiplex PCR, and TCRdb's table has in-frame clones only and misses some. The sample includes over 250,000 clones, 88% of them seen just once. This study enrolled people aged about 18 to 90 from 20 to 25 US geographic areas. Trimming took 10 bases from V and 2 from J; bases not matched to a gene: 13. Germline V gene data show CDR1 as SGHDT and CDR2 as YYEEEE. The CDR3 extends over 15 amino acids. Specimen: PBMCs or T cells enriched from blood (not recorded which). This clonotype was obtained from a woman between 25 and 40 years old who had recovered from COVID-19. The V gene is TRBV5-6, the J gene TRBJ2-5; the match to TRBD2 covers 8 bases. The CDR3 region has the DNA TGTGCCTCCGCGAGTGTGGGACTAGTTCAAGAGACCCAGTACTTC. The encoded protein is CASASVGLVQETQYF. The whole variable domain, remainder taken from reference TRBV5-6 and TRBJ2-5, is DAGVTQSPTHLIKTRGQQVTLRCSPKSGHDTVSWYQQALGQGPQFIFQYYEEEERQRGNFPDRFSGHQFPNYSSELNVNALLLGDSALYLCASASVGLVQETQYFGPGTRLLVL.